The next 20 T cell receptor beta chains were all read from a single sample in a study of blood T cells in healthy people across ages (dated by TCRdb to the mid-2010s). The library was produced with 5' RACE. Sequencer: Illumina HiSeq 2500. A second PCR of roughly 6 to 12 cycles was performed with a sample-barcoded 5' primer and a J-beta primer mix. TCRdb reworked the public reads: Q25 trimming with fastp, MiXCR clone assembly, productive beta chains retained. Rows with one shared CDR3 protein collapse into an entry with the most common genes and DNA. In this sample the table shows about 780,000 distinct CDR3 sequences, about half of which occur a single time. In total, the top ten clones hold around 18% of the sample. Sequencing was carried out using blood. These receptors were taken from an elderly man in good health.

This clonotype has only a few counts. The chain is built from TRBV9 and TRBJ2-1; TRBD2 matches 9 bases. The CDR3 loop spans 15 amino acids. Germline V gene data show CDR1 as SGDLS and CDR2 as YYNGEE. V gave up 0 bases and J gave up 5 bases; unmatched junction bases: 3. The CDR3 here is CASSVGRLADNEQFF. CDR3 nucleotides: TGTGCCAGCAGCGTAGGTAGACTAGCGGACAATGAGCAGTTCTTC.

This chain connects TRBV28 to TRBJ1-6; D is perhaps TRBD1 (5 bases). The CDR3 length is 12 residues. V lost 8 bases and J 7 bases, leaving 9 bases between the germline ends. Germline assignment: CDR1 MDHEN and CDR2 SYDVKM. The CDR3 DNA follows: TGTGCCAGCCAGGGTTGGAATTCACCCCTCCACTTT. Its translation is CASQGWNSPLHF.

This clonotype was observed a handful of times. The chain carries TRBV4-2 and TRBJ1-2; 9 bases align to TRBD1. The germline V gene encodes CDR1 LGHNA and CDR2 YNFKEQ. This CDR3 is built from 14 residues. Unmatched junction bases numbered 7, after V lost 3 bases and J lost 8 bases. The CDR3 region has the DNA TGTGCCAGCAGCCAGGCTCACAGGGGGCCCGGCTACACCTTC. Encoded protein: CASSQAHRGPGYTF.

V gene TRBV27 combines with J gene TRBJ2-1; TRBD2 agrees at 8 bases. Germline-derived CDR1 and CDR2 are MNHEY and SMNVEV (reference sequence). The V segment lost 4 bases and the J segment 7 bases; nucleotides outside the gene matches: 15. This CDR3 spans 17 amino acids. The CDR3 sequence: CASSYVAGLGSVNEQFF. The CDR3 DNA is TGTGCCAGCAGTTACGTAGCGGGATTGGGGTCGGTAAATGAGCAGTTCTTC.

The chain couples TRBV29-1 to TRBJ1-5; 7 bases map to TRBD1. The CDR3 is 13 amino acids. Germline loops: CDR1 SQVTM, CDR2 ANQGSEA. V lost 4 bases, J lost 8 bases, and 8 bases stayed unmatched. CDR3 in amino acids: CSVVEGAWEPQHF. The CDR3, as DNA: TGCAGCGTTGTGGAGGGGGCTTGGGAGCCCCAGCATTTT.

The chain links TRBV29-1 to TRBJ2-1; 7 bases line up with TRBD2. The CDR3 totals 11 residues. The germline V gene has CDR1 SQVTM and CDR2 ANQGSEA. V lost 3 bases and J lost 15; bases outside the gene matches: 8. DNA for the CDR3: TGCAGCGTTGACCCCGTCGGGAGGCTGTTCTTC. It yields the protein CSVDPVGRLFF.

This clonotype has just a few counts. V and J are TRBV20-1 and TRBJ2-1; 8 bases align to TRBD2. With V trimmed by 1 base and J by 8 bases, 19 bases remained unmatched. Germline values: CDR1 DFQATT, CDR2 SNEGSKA (reference sequence). The CDR3 contains 18 residues. The CDR3 DNA follows: TGCAGTGCTAGAGCCCCACTCCGATTAGCGGGATCCCCTGATGAGCAGTTCTTC. Amino acid sequence: CSARAPLRLAGSPDEQFF.

This clonotype has more than one count but fewer than ten. The chain combines TRBV12-3 or TRBV12-4 with TRBJ2-1; 8 nucleotides agree with TRBD1. The length of the CDR3 is 17 residues. Germline trimming cut 7 bases from V and 13 bases from J; bases unmatched to any gene: 24. DNA of the CDR3: TGTGCCAGCACCAAAGGGCAGGGGGCAAGGTATCAAGAGACCCAGTTCTTC. As protein: CASTKGQGARYQETQFF.

V usage is TRBV11-3 and J usage is TRBJ2-1; 9 nucleotides line up with TRBD2. The junction had 9 bases not matched to a gene; V was cut back by 1 base and J by 5 bases. From germline, CDR1 is SGHNT and CDR2 YENEEA. This CDR3 is 17 amino acids long. The CDR3 DNA reads TGTGCCAGCAGCTTAGTAGCGGGAGTACCGAGGGACAATGAGCAGTTCTTC. Translated: CASSLVAGVPRDNEQFF.

The J gene is TRBJ2-1, the V gene TRBV18, with 7 bases that match TRBD1. The last part of the DNA fits TRBJ2-7 better; the J call may be wrong. Germline values: CDR1 KGHSH, CDR2 LQKENI. This CDR3 contains 15 residues. CDR3 nucleotides: TGTGCCAGCTCAGGCCGACAGGGATCCTACAATGAGCAGTACTTC. This codes for CASSGRQGSYNEQYF.

The V call is TRBV7-9, the J call TRBJ2-7, with TRBD2 matching over 7 bases. The DNA end lines up better with TRBJ2-5; the J call may be wrong. The CDR3 length is 15 residues. CDR1 is SEHNR, CDR2 FQNEAQ, per germline (reference sequence). The CDR3 DNA reads as TGTGCCAGCAGCACCGGGAGGCTGGGGGGAGAGACCCAGTACTTC. It codes for CASSTGRLGGETQYF.

This clonotype turned up a few times. The chain uses TRBV5-1 and TRBJ2-3; TRBD2 agrees at 8 bases. There are 16 residues in the CDR3. Germline V CDR1 and CDR2: SGHRS, YFSETQ. V was pared by 2 bases and J by 2 bases, with 7 bases of the junction left unmatched. The CDR3 is CASSFLSGGSTDTQYF. As DNA, the CDR3 is TGCGCCAGCAGCTTCCTGAGCGGGGGATCCACAGATACGCAGTATTTT.

The chain recombines TRBV29-1 with TRBJ1-2; TRBD1 matches at 9 bases. The CDR3 is made up of 13 amino acids. Germline CDR1 SQVTM, CDR2 ANQGSEA. Germline trimming cut 3 bases from V and 8 bases from J; bases unmatched to any gene: 7. The CDR3 DNA sequence: TGCAGCGTTGATGGGGGACAGGGACGAGGCTACACCTTC. This translates into CSVDGGQGRGYTF.

A few counts support this clonotype. J is TRBJ2-5 and V is TRBV6-2 or TRBV6-3; 12 bases are shared with TRBD2. J lost 11 bases, V lost 7 bases, and 8 bases had no gene match. This CDR3 contains 13 residues. Germline CDR1 and CDR2: MNHEY and SVGEGT. CDR3 region: CASKLAGGNEQYF. The CDR3 coding sequence is TGTGCCAGCAAACTAGCGGGAGGCAATGAGCAGTACTTC.

This clonotype was seen more than once but under ten times. V is TRBV27 and J is TRBJ2-1, with a possible D match to TRBD2 (6 bases). The CDR3 extends over 11 amino acids. Between the trimmed V and J ends, which lost 2 bases and 13 bases, there was a span of 9 bases. Germline values: CDR1 MNHEY, CDR2 SMNVEV (reference sequence). Here the CDR3 reads CASSLRGEQFF. The CDR3 coding sequence is TGTGCCAGCAGTTTACGCGGGGAACAGTTCTTC.

The chain employs TRBV28 and TRBJ1-2, with D uncertain. The germline V and J ends were trimmed by 2 bases and 8 bases, with 12 bases remaining between them. Germline CDR1 and CDR2: MDHEN and SYDVKM. This CDR3 comprises 13 residues. Here the CDR3 DNA reads TGTGCCAGCAGTTTAACCGCCCCCAGAGGCTACACCTTC. This encodes CASSLTAPRGYTF.

This clonotype occurred many times. V is TRBV12-3 or TRBV12-4 and J is TRBJ2-3; weak D call: TRBD1 (5 bases). CDR3 size: 13 residues. V was trimmed by 3 bases and J by 6 bases, leaving 10 bases between them. CDR3 sequence reads: CASSLDMGDTQYF. The CDR3 nucleotides read TGTGCCAGCAGTTTGGACATGGGGGATACGCAGTATTTT.

In nucleotides, the CDR3 is TGTGCCAGCAGCCCCTCGGGGACTGATGGCTCCTACGAGCAGTACTTC. Translated, it gives CASSPSGTDGSYEQYF. The chain has TRBV28 and TRBJ2-7, with a possible D match to TRBD2 (6 bases). Trimming took off 6 bases at V and 0 bases at J, with 18 bases between the two ends. The germline V gene encodes CDR1 MDHEN and CDR2 SYDVKM. The CDR3 contains 16 residues.

CDR3: CASSPSTSGKGEQFF. The CDR3 DNA follows: TGTGCCAGCAGCCCTTCTACTAGCGGGAAGGGTGAGCAGTTCTTC. This chain connects TRBV12-3 or TRBV12-4 to TRBJ2-1; 10 bases match TRBD2. The CDR3 contains 15 residues. J gave up 9 bases and V 6 bases, and 11 bases lay outside the gene matches.

Comments on this clonotype: This could be a read error, since a much larger clone is one nucleotide away. The chain couples TRBV7-2 to TRBJ2-4, with 9 bases lining up with TRBD2. The DNA end is more similar to TRBJ2-7, so the J call may be wrong. Per the germline V gene, CDR1 is SGHTA and CDR2 is FQGNSA. CDR3 length: 16 residues. For the CDR3, the DNA is TGTGCCAGCAGCATAGCCAGCGGGAGGACTAATTACGAGCAGTACTTC. Its translation is CASSIASGRTNYEQYF.